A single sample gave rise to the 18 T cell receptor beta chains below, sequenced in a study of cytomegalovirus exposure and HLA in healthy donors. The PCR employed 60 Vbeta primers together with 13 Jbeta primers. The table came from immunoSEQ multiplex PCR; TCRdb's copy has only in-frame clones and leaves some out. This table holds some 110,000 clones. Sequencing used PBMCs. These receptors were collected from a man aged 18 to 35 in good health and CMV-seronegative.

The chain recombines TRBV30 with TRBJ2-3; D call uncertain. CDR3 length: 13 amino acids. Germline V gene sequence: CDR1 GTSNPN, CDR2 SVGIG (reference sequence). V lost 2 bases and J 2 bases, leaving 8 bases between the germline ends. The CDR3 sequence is CAWSMSLTDTQYF. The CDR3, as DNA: TGTGCCTGGAGTATGTCCCTCACAGATACGCAGTATTTT.

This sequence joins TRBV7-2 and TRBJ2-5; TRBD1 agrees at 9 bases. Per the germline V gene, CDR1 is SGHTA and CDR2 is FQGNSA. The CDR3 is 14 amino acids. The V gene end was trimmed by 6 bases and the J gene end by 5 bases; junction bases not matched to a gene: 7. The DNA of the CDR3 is TGTGCCAGCAGGCCGGGACAGGGTTGGGAGACCCAGTACTTC. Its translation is CASRPGQGWETQYF. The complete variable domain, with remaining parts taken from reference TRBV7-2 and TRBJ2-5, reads GAGVSQSPSNKVTEKGKDVELRCDPISGHTALYWYRQSLGQGLEFLIYFQGNSAPDKSGLPSDRFSAERTGGSVSTLTIQRTQQEDSAVYLCASRPGQGWETQYFGPGTRLLVL.

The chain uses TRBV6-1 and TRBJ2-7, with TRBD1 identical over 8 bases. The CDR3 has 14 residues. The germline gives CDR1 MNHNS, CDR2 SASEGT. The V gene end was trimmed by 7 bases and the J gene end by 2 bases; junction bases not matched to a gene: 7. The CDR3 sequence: CASNPQGAAYEQYF. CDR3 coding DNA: TGTGCCAGCAACCCGCAGGGGGCTGCCTACGAGCAGTACTTC.

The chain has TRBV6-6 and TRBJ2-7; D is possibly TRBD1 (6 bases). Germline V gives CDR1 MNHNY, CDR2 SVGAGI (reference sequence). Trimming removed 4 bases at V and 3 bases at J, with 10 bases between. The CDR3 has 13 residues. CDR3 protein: CASSSDSFYEQYF. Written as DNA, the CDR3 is TGTGCCAGCAGTTCGGACAGTTTCTACGAGCAGTACTTC.

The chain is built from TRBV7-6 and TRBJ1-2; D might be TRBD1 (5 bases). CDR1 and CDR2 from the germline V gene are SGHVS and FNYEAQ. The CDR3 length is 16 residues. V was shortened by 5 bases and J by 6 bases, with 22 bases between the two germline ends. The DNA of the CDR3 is TGTGCCAGCAGCCTCCGACAGCCTGCCTCTAGTCATGGCTACACCTTC. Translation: CASSLRQPASSHGYTF.

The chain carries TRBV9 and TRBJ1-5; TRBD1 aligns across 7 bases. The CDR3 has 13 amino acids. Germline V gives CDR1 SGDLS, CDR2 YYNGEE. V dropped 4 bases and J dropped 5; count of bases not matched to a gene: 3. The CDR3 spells CASSSDRDQPQHF. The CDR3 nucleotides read TGTGCCAGCAGCTCAGACAGGGATCAGCCCCAGCATTTT.

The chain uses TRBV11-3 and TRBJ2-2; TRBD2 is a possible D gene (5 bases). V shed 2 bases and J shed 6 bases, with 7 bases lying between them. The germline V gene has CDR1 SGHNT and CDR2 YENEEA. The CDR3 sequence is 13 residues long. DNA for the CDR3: TGTGCCAGCAGCTTAACGGGATCCGGGGAGCTGTTTTTT. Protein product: CASSLTGSGELFF. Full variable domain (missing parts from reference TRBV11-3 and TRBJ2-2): EAGVVQSPRYKIIEKKQPVAFWCNPISGHNTLYWYLQNLGQGPELLIRYENEEAVDDSQLPKDRFSAERLKGVDSTLKIQPAELGDSAVYLCASSLTGSGELFFGEGSRLTVL.

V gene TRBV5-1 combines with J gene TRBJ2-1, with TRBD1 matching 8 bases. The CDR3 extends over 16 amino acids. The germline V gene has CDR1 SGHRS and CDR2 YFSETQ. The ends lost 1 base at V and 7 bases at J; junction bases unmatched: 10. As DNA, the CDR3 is TGCGCCAGCAGCTTGAATGGCCAGGGGGCGGGGAATGAGCAGTTCTTC. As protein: CASSLNGQGAGNEQFF.

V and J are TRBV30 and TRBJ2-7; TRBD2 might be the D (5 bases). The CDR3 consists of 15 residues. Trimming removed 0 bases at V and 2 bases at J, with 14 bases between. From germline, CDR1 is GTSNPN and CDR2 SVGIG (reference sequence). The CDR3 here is CAWSVLKGSTYEQYF. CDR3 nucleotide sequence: TGTGCCTGGAGTGTACTAAAAGGGAGCACCTACGAGCAGTACTTC.

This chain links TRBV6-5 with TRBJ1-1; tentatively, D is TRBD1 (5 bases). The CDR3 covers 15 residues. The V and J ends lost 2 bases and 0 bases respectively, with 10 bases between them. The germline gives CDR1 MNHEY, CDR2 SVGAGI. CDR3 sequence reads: CASSYRGGLNTEAFF. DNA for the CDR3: TGTGCCAGCAGTTACAGGGGTGGCCTGAACACTGAAGCTTTCTTT.

CDR3 DNA sequence: TGTGCCAGTAGTATCGGCGGAGCTTTCTATGGCTACACCTTC. This encodes CASSIGGAFYGYTF. The V gene is TRBV19, the J gene TRBJ1-2, with unresolved D. This CDR3 has 14 amino acids. The germline gives CDR1 LNHDA, CDR2 SQIVND (reference sequence). V was pared by 3 bases and J by 4 bases, with 12 bases between.

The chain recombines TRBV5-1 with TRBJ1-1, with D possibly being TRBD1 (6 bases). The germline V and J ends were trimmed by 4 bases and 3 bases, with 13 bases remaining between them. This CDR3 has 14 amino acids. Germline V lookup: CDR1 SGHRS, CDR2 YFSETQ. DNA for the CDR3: TGCGCCAGCAGCGGGGGGGCCGGGTACACTGAAGCTTTCTTT. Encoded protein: CASSGGAGYTEAFF. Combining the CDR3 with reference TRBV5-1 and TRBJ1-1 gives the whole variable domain KAGVTQTPRYLIKTRGQQVTLSCSPISGHRSVSWYQQTPGQGLQFLFEYFSETQRNKGNFPGRFSGRQFSNSRSEMNVSTLELGDSALYLCASSGGAGYTEAFFGQGTRLTVV.

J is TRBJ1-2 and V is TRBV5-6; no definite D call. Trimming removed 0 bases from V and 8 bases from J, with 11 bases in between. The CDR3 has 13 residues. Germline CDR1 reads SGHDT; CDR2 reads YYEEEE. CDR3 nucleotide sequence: TGTGCCAGCAGCTTGGGGGGAGGTGGAGGCTACACCTTC. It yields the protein CASSLGGGGGYTF.

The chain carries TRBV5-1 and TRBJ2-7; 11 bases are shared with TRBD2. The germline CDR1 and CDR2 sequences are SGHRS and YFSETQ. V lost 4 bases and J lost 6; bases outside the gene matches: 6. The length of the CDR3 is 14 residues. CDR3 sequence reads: CASSQIAGGREQYF. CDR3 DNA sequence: TGCGCCAGCAGCCAAATAGCGGGGGGGCGCGAGCAGTACTTC.

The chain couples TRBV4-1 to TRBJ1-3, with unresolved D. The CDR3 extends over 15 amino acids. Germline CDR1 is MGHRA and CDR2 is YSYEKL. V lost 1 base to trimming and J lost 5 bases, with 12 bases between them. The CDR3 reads CASSQGPQERNTIYF. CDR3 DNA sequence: TGCGCCAGCAGCCAAGGGCCCCAGGAAAGAAACACCATATATTTT.

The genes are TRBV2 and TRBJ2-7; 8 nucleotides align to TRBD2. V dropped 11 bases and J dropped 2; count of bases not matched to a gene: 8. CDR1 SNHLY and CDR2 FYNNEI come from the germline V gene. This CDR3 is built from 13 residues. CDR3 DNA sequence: TGTGCCGAAGGCGGGGGGATGACCTACGAGCAGTACTTC. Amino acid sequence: CAEGGGMTYEQYF.

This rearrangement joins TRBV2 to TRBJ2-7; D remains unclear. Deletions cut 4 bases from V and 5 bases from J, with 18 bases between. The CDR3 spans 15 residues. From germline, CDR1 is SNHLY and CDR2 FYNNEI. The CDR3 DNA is TGTGCCAGCAGTGCTTTCAGCGTCAGAAGTAACGAGCAGTACTTC. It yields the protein CASSAFSVRSNEQYF.

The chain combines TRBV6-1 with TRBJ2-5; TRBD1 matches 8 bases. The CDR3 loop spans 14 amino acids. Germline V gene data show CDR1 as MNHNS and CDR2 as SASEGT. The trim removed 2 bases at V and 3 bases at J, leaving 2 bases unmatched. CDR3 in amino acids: CASSEQTGEETQYF. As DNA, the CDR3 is TGTGCCAGCAGTGAACAGACAGGGGAAGAGACCCAGTACTTC.